The clone carrying this T cell receptor beta chain was found a few times. The CDR3 totals 13 residues. The V and J ends lost 5 bases and 9 bases respectively, with 14 bases between them. CDR1 is SGHTA and CDR2 is FQGTGA in the germline V gene. This sample stems from a study of OX40 agonist ivuxolimab in advanced cancers. Measured with immunoSEQ multiplex PCR; TCRdb has only the in-frame clones, and not every one. The sample includes roughly 65,000 clones, about 80% of them seen just once. The clonotype was recovered from an adult with an advanced solid tumor such as melanoma, head and neck, liver or kidney cancer. This chain connects TRBV7-3 to TRBJ2-1; D possibly corresponds to TRBD2 (5 bases). Sequencing used CD4+ or CD8+ T cells sorted from blood, obtained in a trial of the OX40 agonist ivuxolimab. CDR3 in amino acids: CASSPEGGREQFF. CDR3 DNA sequence: TGTGCCAGCAGCCCAGAGGGCGGACGTGAGCAGTTCTTC.